These T cell receptor beta chains were read from a single sample in a study of shared clonotypes between healthy human individuals. Some clones are missing from TCRdb's copy, which holds only in-frame ones; the method was immunoSEQ multiplex PCR. Among under 700,000 clones listed, roughly 96% were seen once. Sequencing was done on a sample of naive CD8+ T cells sorted from blood. All receptors derive from a woman younger than 45 in good health. The CDR3 runs from the conserved cysteine through the conserved F or W. Each record gives: CDR3 DNA, CDR3 protein, V gene, D gene, J gene, clone size. D genes are given only for firm matches. Not every row has a clone size; where given, it reads once, few, many or a size class.

TGTGCCAGCAGCCATGCTTCCCCTGAAGCTTTCTTT,CASSHASPEAFF,TRBV28,.,TRBJ1-1,.
TGTGCCAGCTCACCGGGGGACCTGGCCTACGAGCAGTACTTC,CASSPGDLAYEQYF,TRBV18,.,TRBJ2-7,.
TGTGCCAGCAGTTTACATCCCGGGACCAACACCGGGGAGCTGTTTTTT,CASSLHPGTNTGELFF,TRBV27,.,TRBJ2-2,.
TGTGCCAGCAGTTCCGTGCCCAATTACGAGCAGTACTTC,CASSSVPNYEQYF,TRBV6-5,.,TRBJ2-7,.
TGTGCCACCGGACAGGGAGAGGAAAAACTGTTTTTT,CATGQGEEKLFF,TRBV28,TRBD1,TRBJ1-4,.
TGTGCCAGTAGTTCCTATGGACACTCAGATCAGCCCCAGCATTTT,CASSSYGHSDQPQHF,TRBV19,.,TRBJ1-5,once
TGTGCCTGGAGTCCACTAGAGCGGAGGACAACCTACGAGCAGTACTTC,CAWSPLERRTTYEQYF,TRBV30,.,TRBJ2-7,.
TGTGCCAGCAGCGGAAGGACGGCGGGGGAGACCCAGTACTTC,CASSGRTAGETQYF,TRBV9,.,TRBJ2-5,.
TGTGCCAGCAGCTTGGCCGGGCAGGGGGCGCTCTACGAGCAGTACTTC,CASSLAGQGALYEQYF,TRBV5-6,TRBD1,TRBJ2-7,.
TGTGCCGGTTCAATCGGTGGTACGCAGTATTTT,CAGSIGGTQYF,TRBV28,.,TRBJ2-3,.
TGTGCCAGCAGGGAAGCGGGAGGGGTTATTTACGAGCAGTACTTC,CASREAGGVIYEQYF,TRBV2,TRBD2,TRBJ2-7,.
TGTGCCAGTAGTCCTGAATCTGGGTTATTGAACACCGGGGAGCTGTTTTTT,CASSPESGLLNTGELFF,TRBV19,.,TRBJ2-2,once
TGTGCCAGCAGTGAGGACCCGAACACTGAAGCTTTCTTT,CASSEDPNTEAFF,TRBV2,.,TRBJ1-1,once
TGTGCCAGCAGTTTACAAGGGGGCAATCAGCCCCAGCATTTT,CASSLQGGNQPQHF,TRBV27,.,TRBJ1-5,.
TGTGCCAGCAGTTCTAGCCCGGGACCTCTGGGGGAGCAGTACTTC,CASSSSPGPLGEQYF,TRBV27,.,TRBJ2-7,once
TGTGCCAGCAGCTTAGCGGGGCCGGAACCGCTTTACGAGCAGTACTTC,CASSLAGPEPLYEQYF,TRBV11-1,.,TRBJ2-7,.
TGTGCCAGCAGTTTATTATTGTCAGAGATGGCGGACACTGAAGCTTTCTTT,CASSLLLSEMADTEAFF,TRBV28,.,TRBJ1-1,.
TGTGCCAGCAGCCCTGGGACTAGCGGGACTCACGAGCAGTACTTC,CASSPGTSGTHEQYF,TRBV13,TRBD2,TRBJ2-7,.
TGTGCCAGTAGTATAGTGCGGGGGAGCAATCAGCCCCAGCATTTT,CASSIVRGSNQPQHF,TRBV19,.,TRBJ1-5,.
TGCGCCAGCAGCGCAAGCGGGAGGGCCGTCTTATCGGAGCAGTACTTC,CASSASGRAVLSEQYF,TRBV5-1,TRBD2,TRBJ2-7,.
TGTGCCAGCAGCCCCCACTCGTACAATGAGCAGTTCTTC,CASSPHSYNEQFF,TRBV11-2,.,TRBJ2-1,.
TGCGCCAGCTCCCCTCACAGGGAGGACGAGCAGTACTTC,CASSPHREDEQYF,TRBV5-1,.,TRBJ2-7,.
TGTGCCAGCAGCTTAGAGGGGTTTGGAAACACCATATATTTT,CASSLEGFGNTIYF,TRBV7-8,.,TRBJ1-3,.
TGCGCCAGCAGCCAAGCGGTGGGAACAGGTCCCACCGGGGAGCTGTTTTTT,CASSQAVGTGPTGELFF,TRBV4-1,.,TRBJ2-2,.
TGTGCCAGTCGGGAAAGACAGGGTGATATCCGGGAGCTGTTTTTT,CASRERQGDIRELFF,TRBV19,TRBD1,TRBJ2-2,once
TGTGCCAGCAGCGTAGCCGGGGAGGCACCCCTCCACTTT,CASSVAGEAPLHF,TRBV9,.,TRBJ1-6,.
TGTGCCAGCAGCACTCGGGGAGGGACAGAACTTATGAACACTGAAGCTTTCTTT,CASSTRGGTELMNTEAFF,TRBV9,TRBD1,TRBJ1-1,.
TGTGCCAGCAGTTCGCAGGGGGCACACGAAAAACTGTTTTTT,CASSSQGAHEKLFF,TRBV27,TRBD1,TRBJ1-4,once
TGTGCCAGCAGTTTATCCGAGAACTATGGCTACACCTTC,CASSLSENYGYTF,TRBV28,.,TRBJ1-2,.
TGTGCCAGCAGCGTAGATAGTCGGGGGGACTCTGGAAACACCATATATTTT,CASSVDSRGDSGNTIYF,TRBV9,.,TRBJ1-3,.
TGTGCCAGCAGCCAAGGAGGATCCTACGAGCAGTACTTC,CASSQGGSYEQYF,TRBV16,.,TRBJ2-7,.
TGTGCCAGCAGCGCGGGGACTAGCGGGAGGGAGAACACCGGGGAGCTGTTTTTT,CASSAGTSGRENTGELFF,TRBV9,TRBD2,TRBJ2-2,.
TGTGCCAGCAGCTTCTTAGAGGGGGGGTCCTACGAGCAGTACTTC,CASSFLEGGSYEQYF,TRBV7-6,.,TRBJ2-7,.
TGTGCCAGCAGTGAATGGGTGAACAGACCCGAGCAGTACTTC,CASSEWVNRPEQYF,TRBV2,.,TRBJ2-7,.
TGTGCCAGCAGCAAAGAGGTTCGGCAGAAAACTTTCTTT,CASSKEVRQKTFF,TRBV21-1,.,TRBJ1-1,.